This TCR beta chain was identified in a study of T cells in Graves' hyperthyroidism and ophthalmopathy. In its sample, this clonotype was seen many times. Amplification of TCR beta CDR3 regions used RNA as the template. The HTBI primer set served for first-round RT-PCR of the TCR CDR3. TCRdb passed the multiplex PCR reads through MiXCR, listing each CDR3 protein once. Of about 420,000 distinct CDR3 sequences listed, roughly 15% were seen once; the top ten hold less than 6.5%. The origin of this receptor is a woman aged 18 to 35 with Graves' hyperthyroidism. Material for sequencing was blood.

The CDR3 sequence is CSAYYNEQFF. CDR3 nucleotides: TGCAGTGCTTACTACAATGAGCAGTTCTTC. J is TRBJ2-1 and V is TRBV20-1; D unresolved. Trimming shortened V by 5 bases and J by 3 bases, and 2 bases separated the two germline ends. CDR3 length equals 10 residues. CDR1 is DFQATT and CDR2 is SNEGSKA in the germline V gene (reference sequence).